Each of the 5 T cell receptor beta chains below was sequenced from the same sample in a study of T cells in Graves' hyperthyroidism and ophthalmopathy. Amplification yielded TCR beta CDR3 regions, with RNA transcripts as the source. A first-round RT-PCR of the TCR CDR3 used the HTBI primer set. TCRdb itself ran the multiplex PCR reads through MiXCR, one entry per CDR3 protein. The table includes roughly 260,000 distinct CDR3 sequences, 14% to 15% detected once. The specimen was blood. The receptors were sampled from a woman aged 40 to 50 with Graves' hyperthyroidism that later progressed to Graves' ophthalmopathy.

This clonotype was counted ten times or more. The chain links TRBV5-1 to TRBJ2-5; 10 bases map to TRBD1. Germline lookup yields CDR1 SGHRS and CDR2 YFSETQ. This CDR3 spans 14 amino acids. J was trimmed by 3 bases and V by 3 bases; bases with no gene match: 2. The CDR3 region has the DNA TGCGCCAGCAGCTGGGGGACAGGGGAAGAGACCCAGTACTTC. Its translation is CASSWGTGEETQYF. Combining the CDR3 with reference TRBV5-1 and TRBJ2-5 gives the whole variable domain KAGVTQTPRYLIKTRGQQVTLSCSPISGHRSVSWYQQTPGQGLQFLFEYFSETQRNKGNFPGRFSGRQFSNSRSEMNVSTLELGDSALYLCASSWGTGEETQYFGPGTRLLVL.

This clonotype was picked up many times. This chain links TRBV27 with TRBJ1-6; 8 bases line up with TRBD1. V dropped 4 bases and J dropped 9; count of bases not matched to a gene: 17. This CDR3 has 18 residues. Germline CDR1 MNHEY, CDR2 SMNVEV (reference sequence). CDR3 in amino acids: CASSSTSGMDRVASPLHF. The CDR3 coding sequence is TGTGCCAGCAGTTCCACCTCGGGGATGGACAGGGTCGCTTCACCCCTCCACTTT.

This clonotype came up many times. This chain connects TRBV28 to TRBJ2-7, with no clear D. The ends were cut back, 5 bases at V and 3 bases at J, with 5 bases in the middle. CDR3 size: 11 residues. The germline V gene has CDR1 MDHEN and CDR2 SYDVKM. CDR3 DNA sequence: TGTGCCAGCAGTCTAAACTACGAGCAGTACTTC. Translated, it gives CASSLNYEQYF.

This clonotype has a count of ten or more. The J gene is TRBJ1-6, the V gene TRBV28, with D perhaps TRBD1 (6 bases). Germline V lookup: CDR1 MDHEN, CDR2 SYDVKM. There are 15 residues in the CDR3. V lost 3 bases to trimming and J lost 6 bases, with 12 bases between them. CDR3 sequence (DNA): TGTGCCAGCAGTTTGCCCAACAGGGCTAATTCACCCCTCCACTTT. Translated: CASSLPNRANSPLHF.

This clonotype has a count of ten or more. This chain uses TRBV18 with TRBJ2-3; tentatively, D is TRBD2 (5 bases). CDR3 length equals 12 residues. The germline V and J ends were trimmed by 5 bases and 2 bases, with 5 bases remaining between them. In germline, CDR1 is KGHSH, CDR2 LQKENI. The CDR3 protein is CASSGLTDTQYF. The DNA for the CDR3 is TGTGCCAGCTCAGGACTCACAGATACGCAGTATTTT.